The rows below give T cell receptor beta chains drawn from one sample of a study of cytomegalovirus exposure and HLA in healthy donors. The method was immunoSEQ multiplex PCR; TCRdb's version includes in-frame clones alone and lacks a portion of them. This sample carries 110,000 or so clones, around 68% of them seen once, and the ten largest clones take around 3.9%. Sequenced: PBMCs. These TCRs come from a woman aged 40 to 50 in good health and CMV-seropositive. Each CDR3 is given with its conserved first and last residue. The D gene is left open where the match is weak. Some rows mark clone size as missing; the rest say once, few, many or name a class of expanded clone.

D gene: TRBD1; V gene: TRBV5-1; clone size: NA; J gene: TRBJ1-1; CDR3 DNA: TGCGCCAGCAGCTTGCCAGGGGGCGCTTTCACTGAAGCTTTCTTT; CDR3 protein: CASSLPGGAFTEAFF
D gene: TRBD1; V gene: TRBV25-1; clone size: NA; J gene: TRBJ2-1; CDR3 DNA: TGTGCCAGCAGTGGGGACAGGGGGTTCGGTGAGCAGTTCTTC; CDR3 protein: CASSGDRGFGEQFF
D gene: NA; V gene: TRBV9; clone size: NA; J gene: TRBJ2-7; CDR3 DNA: TGTGCCAGCAGCGTTCTGGATAGCGAGTACGAGCAGTACTTC; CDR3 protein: CASSVLDSEYEQYF
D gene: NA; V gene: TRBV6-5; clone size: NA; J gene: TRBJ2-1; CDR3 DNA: TGTGCCAGCAGTTACCAGGTTAACTACAATGAGCAGTTCTTC; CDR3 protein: CASSYQVNYNEQFF
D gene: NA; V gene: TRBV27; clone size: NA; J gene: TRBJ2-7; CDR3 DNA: TGTGCCAGCAGTTTACAGGGGAAGGTTTACGAGCAGTACTTC; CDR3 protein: CASSLQGKVYEQYF
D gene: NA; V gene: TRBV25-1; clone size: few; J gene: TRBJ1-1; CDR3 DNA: TGTGCCAGCAGTGCCTACACTGAAGCTTTCTTT; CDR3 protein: CASSAYTEAFF
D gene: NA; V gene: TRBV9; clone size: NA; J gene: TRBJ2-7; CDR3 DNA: TGTGCCAGCAGCCCATATGGGCCCTACGAGCAGTACTTC; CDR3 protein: CASSPYGPYEQYF
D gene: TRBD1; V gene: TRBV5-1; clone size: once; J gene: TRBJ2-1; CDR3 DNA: TGCGCCAGCAGCCGGACAGGGTCCTACAATGAGCAGTTCTTC; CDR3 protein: CASSRTGSYNEQFF
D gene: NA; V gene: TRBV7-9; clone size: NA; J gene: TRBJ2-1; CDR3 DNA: TGTTCCAGCAGCTTAGTTAGGGGGTCTAATGAGCAGTTCTTC; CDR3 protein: CSSSLVRGSNEQFF
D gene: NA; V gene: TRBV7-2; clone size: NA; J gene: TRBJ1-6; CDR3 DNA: TGTGCCAGCAGCTTGTTGGACAGCTTTAATTCACCCCTCCACTTT; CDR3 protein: CASSLLDSFNSPLHF
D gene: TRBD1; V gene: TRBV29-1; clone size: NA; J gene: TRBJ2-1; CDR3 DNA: TGCAGCGTTCGTAGGGACAGCTACAATGAGCAGTTCTTC; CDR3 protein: CSVRRDSYNEQFF
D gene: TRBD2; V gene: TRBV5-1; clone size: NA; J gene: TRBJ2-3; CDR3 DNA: TGCGCCAGCAGCTTGGCCGGCGGGGGGGCGGGTACGCAGTATTTT; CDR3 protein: CASSLAGGGAGTQYF
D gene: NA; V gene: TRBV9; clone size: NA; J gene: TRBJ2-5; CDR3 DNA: TGTGCCAGCAGCGTATCCCGATCGGCAGGGCAAGAGACCCAGTACTTC; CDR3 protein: CASSVSRSAGQETQYF
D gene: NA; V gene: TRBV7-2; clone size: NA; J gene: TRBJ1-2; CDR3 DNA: TGTGCCAGCAGCTTAGTACAGAACTATGGCTACACCTTC; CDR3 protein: CASSLVQNYGYTF
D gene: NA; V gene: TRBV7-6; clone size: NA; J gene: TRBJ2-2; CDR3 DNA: TGTGCCAGCAGCACCCAAGTGGGCCCCGCGGAGCTGTTTTTT; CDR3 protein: CASSTQVGPAELFF
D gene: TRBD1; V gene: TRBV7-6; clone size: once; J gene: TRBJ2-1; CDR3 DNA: TGTGCCAGCAACAACCGGACAGGGGCCCGCAATGAGCAGTTCTTC; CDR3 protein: CASNNRTGARNEQFF
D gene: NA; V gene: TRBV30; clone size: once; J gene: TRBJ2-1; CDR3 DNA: TGTGCCTGGCAAGGGGGTAGCGCCAATGAGCAGTTCTTC; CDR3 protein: CAWQGGSANEQFF
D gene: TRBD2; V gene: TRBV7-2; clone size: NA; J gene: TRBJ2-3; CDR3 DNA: TGTGCCAGCAGCTTAGTTCCGACTAGCTATGAGACGGATACGCAGTATTTT; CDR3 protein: CASSLVPTSYETDTQYF
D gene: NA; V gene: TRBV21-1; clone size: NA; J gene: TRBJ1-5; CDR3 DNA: TGTGCCAGCAGCAAAGAAGGCGGGCAACGAGGGGGGCCCCAGCATTTT; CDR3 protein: CASSKEGGQRGGPQHF
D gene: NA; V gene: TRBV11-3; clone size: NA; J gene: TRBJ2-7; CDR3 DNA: TGTGCCAGCAGCTTAGCCTCGGGATCCCTCGAGCAGTACTTC; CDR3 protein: CASSLASGSLEQYF
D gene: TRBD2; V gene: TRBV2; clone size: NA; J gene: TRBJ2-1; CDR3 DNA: TGTGCCAGCAGTGAAGGACTAGCGGGGGGCAAGCAGTTCTTC; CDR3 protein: CASSEGLAGGKQFF
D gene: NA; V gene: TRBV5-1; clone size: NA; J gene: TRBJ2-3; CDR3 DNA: TGCGCCAGCAGCTTGGGGTGGGAGGGCACAGATACGCAGTATTTT; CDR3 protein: CASSLGWEGTDTQYF
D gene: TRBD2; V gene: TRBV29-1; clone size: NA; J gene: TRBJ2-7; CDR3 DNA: TGCAGCGTTGTACCCAGCGGGAGACACGAGCAGTACTTC; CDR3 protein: CSVVPSGRHEQYF